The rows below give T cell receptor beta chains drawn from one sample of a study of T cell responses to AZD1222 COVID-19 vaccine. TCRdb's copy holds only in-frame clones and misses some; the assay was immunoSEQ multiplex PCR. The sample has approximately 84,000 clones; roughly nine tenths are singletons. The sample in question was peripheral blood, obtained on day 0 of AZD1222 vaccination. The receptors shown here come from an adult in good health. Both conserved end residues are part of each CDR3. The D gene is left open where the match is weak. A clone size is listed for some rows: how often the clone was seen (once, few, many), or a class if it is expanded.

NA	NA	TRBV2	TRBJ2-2	TGTGCCAGCAGGGAAAACACCGGGGAGCTGTTTTTT	CASRENTGELFF
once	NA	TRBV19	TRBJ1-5	TGTGCCACCAGGGGATGGTCCCATAGGAATCAGCCCCAGCATTTT	CATRGWSHRNQPQHF
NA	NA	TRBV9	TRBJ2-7	TGTGCCAGCAGCCCGACCTGGTCCCCTTCCGAGCAGTACTTC	CASSPTWSPSEQYF
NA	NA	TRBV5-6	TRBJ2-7	TGTGCCAGCAGCTTCGGGAACTCCTACGAGCAGTACTTC	CASSFGNSYEQYF
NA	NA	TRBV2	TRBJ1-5	TGTGCCAGCAGCGGAAGAGGGTTGTATGGCAATCAGCCCCAGCATTTT	CASSGRGLYGNQPQHF
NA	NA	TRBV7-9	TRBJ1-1	TGTGCCAGCAGCTTAAACTGGCAGGGCTGGACTGAAGCTTTCTTT	CASSLNWQGWTEAFF
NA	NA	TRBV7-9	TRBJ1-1	TGTGCCAGCAGCTTAGAAGAGGAAACTGAAGCTTTCTTT	CASSLEEETEAFF
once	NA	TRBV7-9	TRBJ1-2	TGTGCCAGCAGCTTAGGAGTCAAACCTTATGATGGCTACACCTTC	CASSLGVKPYDGYTF
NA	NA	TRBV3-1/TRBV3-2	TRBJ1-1	TGTGCCAGCAGCCAAGGGTTTCAGGGAGGGACTGAAGCTTTCTTT	CASSQGFQGGTEAFF
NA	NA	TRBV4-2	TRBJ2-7	TGTGCCAGCAGCCAAGGGTCCGAGGGGCAATCACAGGGCTACGAGCAGTACTTC	CASSQGSEGQSQGYEQYF
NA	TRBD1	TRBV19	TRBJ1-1	TGTGCCAGTAGTCGACGGACAGGGGTAATGGCTGAAGCTTTCTTT	CASSRRTGVMAEAFF
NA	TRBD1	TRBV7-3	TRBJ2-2	TGTGCCAGCAGCTTTGCCTCAAGGGGGCTCTGGGGCGGGGAGCTGTTTTTT	CASSFASRGLWGGELFF
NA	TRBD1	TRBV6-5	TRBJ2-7	TGTGCCAGCAGAGCCCCCGGACAGGGATTCGAGCAGTACTTC	CASRAPGQGFEQYF
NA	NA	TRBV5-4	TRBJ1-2	TGTGCCAGCAGCAACGGGGGCAAGGATGGCTACACCTTC	CASSNGGKDGYTF
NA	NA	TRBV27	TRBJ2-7	TGTGCCTGCCCCTGGGACGACTCCTACGTGCAGTACTTC	CACPWDDSYVQYF
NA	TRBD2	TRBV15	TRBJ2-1	TGTGCCACCAGCATTGTCGCGGGGGACTACAATGAGCAGTTCTTC	CATSIVAGDYNEQFF
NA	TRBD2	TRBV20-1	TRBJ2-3	TGCAGTGCTAGTCCCAGCGGGGGGGCCAATACGCAGTATTTT	CSASPSGGANTQYF
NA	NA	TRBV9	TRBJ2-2	TGTGCCAGCAGCCCTCGGATCTCCACCGGGGAGCTGTTTTTT	CASSPRISTGELFF
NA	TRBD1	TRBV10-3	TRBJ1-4	TGTGCCATCAGTGACGACAGGGGGCTAGGAAAACTGTTTTTT	CAISDDRGLGKLFF
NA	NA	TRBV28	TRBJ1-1	TGTGCCAGCAGTTTTCTATTCATGAACACTGAAGCTTTCTTT	CASSFLFMNTEAFF
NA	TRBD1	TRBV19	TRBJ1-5	TGTGCCAGTACGGGGACAGCCTTTCAGCCCCAGCATTTT	CASTGTAFQPQHF
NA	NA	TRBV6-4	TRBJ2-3	TGTGCCAGCAGTGCCGTTTATTCAGGTGGGCCAGATACGCAGTATTTT	CASSAVYSGGPDTQYF
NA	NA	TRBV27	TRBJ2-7	TGTGCCAGCAGTTTTAACGGGCGGGGGCCCTCCTACGAGCAGTACTTC	CASSFNGRGPSYEQYF
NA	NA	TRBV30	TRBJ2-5	TGTGCCTGGAGTGACAGACGTCGGTTGGCGGAGACCCAGTACTTC	CAWSDRRRLAETQYF
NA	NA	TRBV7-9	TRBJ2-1	TGTGCCAGCAGCTTTCCCCCCGACACCGACAGCTCCTACAATGAGCAGTTCTTC	CASSFPPDTDSSYNEQFF
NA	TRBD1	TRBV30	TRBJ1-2	TGTGCCTGGAGCGCGTGGGACAGGGGTAACTATGGCTACACCTTC	CAWSAWDRGNYGYTF
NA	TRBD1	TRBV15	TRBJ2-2	TGTGCCACCAGGGGGACAGCGAACACCGGGGAGCTGTTTTTT	CATRGTANTGELFF
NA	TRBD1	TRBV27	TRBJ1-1	TGTGCCAGCAGCCTCGGACAGGACCTGAACACTGAAGCTTTCTTT	CASSLGQDLNTEAFF
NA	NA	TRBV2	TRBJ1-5	TGTGCCAGCAGTGTAGACCGGGGCAATCAGCCCCAGCATTTT	CASSVDRGNQPQHF